This TCR beta chain was identified in a study of blood T cells in healthy people across ages. With 2 bases removed from V and 7 bases from J, the gap between germline ends came to 14 bases. Germline values: CDR1 LGHNA, CDR2 YNFKEQ. The CDR3 is 14 residues long. Alongside a J-beta primer mix, a sample-barcoded 5' primer served in a second PCR lasting roughly 6 to 11 cycles. Every cDNA molecule bore a tag from a template-switch adaptor containing 12 random nucleotides. Via MiXCR, TCRdb re-called the 5' RACE reads, giving one row per CDR3 protein. The sample yields about a million distinct CDR3 sequences, under 50% seen once. With respect to this clonotype: Its target is not known.

Study observations and caveats: When set beside aged donors, long-lived donors presented more naive CD4+ cells and higher diversity.

The chain combines TRBV4-2 with TRBJ1-1; D ambiguous. The material sequenced was blood. This TCR was recovered from a young man in good health. The CDR3 coding sequence is TGTGCCAGCAGCCAACTGGATGAGAAGGGTGAAGCTTTCTTT. This codes for CASSQLDEKGEAFF.